This T cell receptor beta chain is from a study of T cell clones after liver transplantation. Study information: Three of the eight recipients were HCV-positive; the rest had non-autoimmune, non-viral transplant indications. The study's findings and limits: Graft donor-reactive T cells possibly entered the graft instead of undergoing deletion.

TCRdb's table, derived via immunoSEQ multiplex PCR, lists solely in-frame clones and lacks some. The table shows about 120,000 clones, with less than 95% occurring only once. Germline V CDR1 and CDR2: SGHTA, FQGNSA. The CDR3 length is 15 residues. The V segment lost 5 bases and the J segment 2 bases; nucleotides outside the gene matches: 9. In the case of this clone: The antigen is undetermined.

The sample here was CD4+ T cells from blood, taken 12 months after liver transplant. The source is a human patient who received a liver transplant. These T cells may partly come from the graft donor. The chain has TRBV7-2 and TRBJ2-7; TRBD1 aligns across 7 bases. The CDR3 sequence is CASSPGAGTAYEQYF. The CDR3 coding sequence is TGTGCCAGCAGCCCCGGGGCAGGGACAGCCTACGAGCAGTACTTC.